This entry describes one TCR beta chain. Its specificity is unknown. Some clones are missing from TCRdb's copy, which holds only in-frame ones; the method was immunoSEQ multiplex PCR. The repertoire holds 120,000 or so clones, with approximately 82% as singletons. This entry comes from a study of T cell responses to AZD1222 COVID-19 vaccine. The study's findings and limits: Baseline antibody screening turned up just a handful of seropositive AZD1222 recipients. Donors in the cohort were predominantly white British and more often female, and clonal diversity was possibly underestimated. Spike-specific TCR breadth and depth rose after two AZD1222 doses. Repertoire samples came only from after the peak T cell response.

The receptor was isolated from an adult who received the AZD1222 COVID-19 vaccine. The sample in question was peripheral blood, obtained 28 days after the second AZD1222 dose.

CDR3 region: CASSQDPGAGASGVYTF. The CDR3 nucleotides are TGCGCCAGCAGCCAAGACCCCGGCGCGGGGGCATCCGGAGTCTACACCTTC. The gene calls are TRBV4-3 and TRBJ1-2; D may be TRBD1 (6 bases). This CDR3 spans 17 amino acids. CDR1 and CDR2 from the germline V gene are LGHNA and YSLEER. The V end was cut by 0 bases, the J end by 10 bases, with 24 bases between.